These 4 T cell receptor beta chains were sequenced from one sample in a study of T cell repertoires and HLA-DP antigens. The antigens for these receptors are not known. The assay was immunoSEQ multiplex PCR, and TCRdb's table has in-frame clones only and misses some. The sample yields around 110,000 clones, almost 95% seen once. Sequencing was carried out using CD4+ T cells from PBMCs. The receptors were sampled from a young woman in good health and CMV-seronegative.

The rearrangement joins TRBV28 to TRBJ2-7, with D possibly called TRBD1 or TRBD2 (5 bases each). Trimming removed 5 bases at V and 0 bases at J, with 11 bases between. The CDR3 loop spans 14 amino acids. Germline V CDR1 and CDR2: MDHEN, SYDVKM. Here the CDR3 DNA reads TGTGCCAGCAGTAGGGACCGGCTCTCCTACGAGCAGTACGTC. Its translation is CASSRDRLSYEQYV.

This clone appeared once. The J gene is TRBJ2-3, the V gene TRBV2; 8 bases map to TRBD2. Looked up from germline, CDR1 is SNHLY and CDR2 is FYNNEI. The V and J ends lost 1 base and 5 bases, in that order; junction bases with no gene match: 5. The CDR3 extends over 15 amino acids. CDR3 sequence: CASSEETSVGDTQYF. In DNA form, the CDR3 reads TGTGCCAGCAGTGAAGAGACTAGCGTTGGAGATACGCAGTATTTT.

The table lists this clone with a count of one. The CDR3 sequence is CASSSPGQGDGTEAFF. DNA for the CDR3: TGTGCCAGCAGTTCCCCGGGACAGGGTGACGGCACTGAAGCTTTCTTT. The chain carries TRBV28 and TRBJ1-1, with 9 bases aligning to TRBD1. Per germline, CDR1 MDHEN and CDR2 SYDVKM. The CDR3 length is 16 residues. J was trimmed by 4 bases and V by 4 bases; bases with no gene match: 10.

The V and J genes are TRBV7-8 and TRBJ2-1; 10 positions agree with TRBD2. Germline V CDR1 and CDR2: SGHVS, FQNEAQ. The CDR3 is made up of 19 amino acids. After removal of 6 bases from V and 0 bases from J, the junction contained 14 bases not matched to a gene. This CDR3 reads CASRKNPGLALSSYNEQFF. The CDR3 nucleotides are TGTGCCAGCAGGAAAAACCCGGGACTAGCGCTCAGCTCCTACAATGAGCAGTTCTTC.